Listed below are T cell receptor beta chains from one sample, sequenced in a study of blood T cell repertoires in COVID-19. Using immunoSEQ multiplex PCR, the repertoire was profiled, and TCRdb retains in-frame clones only, with some absent. The sample contains tens of thousands of clones, around 82% of which appear only once. The sequenced sample consisted of peripheral blood. The receptors come from a woman aged 80 or over with acute or convalescent COVID-19. CDR3s include the opening cysteine and the closing phenylalanine or tryptophan. D genes are given only for firm matches. Rows give clone size only sometimes, using once, few, many, or a class for an expanded clone.

j_call | clone_size | v_call | d_call | cdr3_aa | cdr3_nt
TRBJ2-1 | . | TRBV2 | TRBD1 | CASSESGGRYNEQFF | TGTGCCAGCAGTGAGTCAGGGGGCCGCTACAATGAGCAGTTCTTC
TRBJ1-1 | . | TRBV10-3 | . | CAISPGRGAEAFF | TGTGCCATCAGTCCTGGACGGGGTGCTGAAGCTTTCTTT
TRBJ1-6 | . | TRBV7-8 | . | CASSLMAGPRNSPLHF | TGTGCCAGCAGCTTAATGGCGGGACCTAGGAATTCACCCCTCCACTTT
TRBJ2-3 | . | TRBV6-5 | . | CASRFSLTQYF | TGTGCCAGCAGATTCTCCCTGACGCAGTATTTT
TRBJ1-5 | . | TRBV3-1/TRBV3-2 | TRBD1 | CASGLGTGGNQPQHF | TGTGCCAGCGGGCTTGGGACAGGGGGGAATCAGCCCCAGCATTTT
TRBJ1-5 | . | TRBV6-7 | . | CASSYFRREGQPQHF | TGTGCCAGCAGTTACTTCCGCAGGGAAGGTCAGCCCCAGCATTTT
TRBJ2-3 | . | TRBV27 | TRBD2 | CASSRLAGLTDTQYF | TGTGCCAGCAGCAGACTAGCGGGACTCACAGATACGCAGTATTTT
TRBJ2-3 | . | TRBV5-5 | . | CASSLDRALTDTQYF | TGTGCCAGCAGCTTGGACAGAGCCCTCACAGATACGCAGTATTTT
TRBJ1-1 | . | TRBV6-1 | . | CASSEAGIRNTEAFF | TGTGCCAGCAGTGAGGCAGGGATACGAAACACTGAAGCTTTCTTT
TRBJ2-5 | . | TRBV7-2 | TRBD1 | CASSPGQAAETQYF | TGTGCCAGCAGCCCAGGACAGGCCGCCGAGACCCAGTACTTC
TRBJ2-7 | once | TRBV11-2 | TRBD1 | CASSLVGTGSTYEQYF | TGTGCCAGCAGCTTAGTCGGGACAGGAAGTACCTACGAGCAGTACTTC
TRBJ2-1 | . | TRBV12-3/TRBV12-4 | TRBD1 | CASSRQGNEQFF | TGTGCCAGCAGTCGACAGGGAAATGAGCAGTTCTTC
TRBJ1-4 | . | TRBV3-1/TRBV3-2 | TRBD1 | CASKVSGGEKLFF | TGTGCCAGCAAGGTATCAGGGGGTGAAAAACTGTTTTTT
TRBJ2-1 | . | TRBV5-1 | TRBD2 | CASSGTGTSNTEQFF | TGCGCCAGCAGCGGGACCGGGACTAGTAACACTGAGCAGTTCTTC
TRBJ1-2 | . | TRBV2 | . | CASRDSSDYGYTF | TGTGCCAGCAGGGACAGTTCGGACTATGGCTACACCTTC
TRBJ2-7 | . | TRBV28 | . | CASSLLSGISYEQYF | TGTGCCAGCAGTTTATTGTCAGGGATCTCCTACGAGCAGTACTTC
TRBJ1-2 | once | TRBV18 | . | CASSPTRGSGYTF | TGTGCCAGCTCACCTACCAGGGGATCCGGCTACACCTTC